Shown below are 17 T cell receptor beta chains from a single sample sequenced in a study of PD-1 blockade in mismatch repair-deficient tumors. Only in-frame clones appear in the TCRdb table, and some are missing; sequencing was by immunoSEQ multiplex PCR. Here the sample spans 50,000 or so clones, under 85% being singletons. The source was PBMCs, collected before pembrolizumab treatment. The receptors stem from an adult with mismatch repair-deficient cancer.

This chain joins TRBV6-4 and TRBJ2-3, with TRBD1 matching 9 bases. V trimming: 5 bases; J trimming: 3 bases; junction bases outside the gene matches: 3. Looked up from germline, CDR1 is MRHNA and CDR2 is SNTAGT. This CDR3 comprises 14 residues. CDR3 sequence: CASSWDRETDTQYF. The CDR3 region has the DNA TGTGCCAGCAGTTGGGACAGGGAGACAGATACGCAGTATTTT.

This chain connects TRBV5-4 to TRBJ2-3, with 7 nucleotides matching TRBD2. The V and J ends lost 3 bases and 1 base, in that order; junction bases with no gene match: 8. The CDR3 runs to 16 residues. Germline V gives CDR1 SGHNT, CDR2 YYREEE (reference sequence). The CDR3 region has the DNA TGTGCCAGCAGCTCCGGCCCGGGAGGAGGCACAGATACGCAGTATTTT. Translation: CASSSGPGGGTDTQYF.

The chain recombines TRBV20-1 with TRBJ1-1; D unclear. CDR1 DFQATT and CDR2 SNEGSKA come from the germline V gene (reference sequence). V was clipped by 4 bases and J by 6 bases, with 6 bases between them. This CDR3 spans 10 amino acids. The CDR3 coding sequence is TGCAGTGCTATCAGTCCTGAAGCTTTCTTT. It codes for CSAISPEAFF.

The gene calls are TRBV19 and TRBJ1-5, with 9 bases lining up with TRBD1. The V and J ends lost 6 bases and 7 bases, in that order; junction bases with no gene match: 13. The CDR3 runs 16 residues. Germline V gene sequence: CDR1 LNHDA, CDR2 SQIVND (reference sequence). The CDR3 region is CASSLLQGARGQPQHF. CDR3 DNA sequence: TGTGCCAGTAGCCTCCTACAGGGGGCGCGTGGCCAGCCCCAGCATTTT.

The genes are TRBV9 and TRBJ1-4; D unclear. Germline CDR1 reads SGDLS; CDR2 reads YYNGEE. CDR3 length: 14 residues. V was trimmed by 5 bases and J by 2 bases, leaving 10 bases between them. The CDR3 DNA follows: TGTGCCAGCAGTAATGGACCGACTAATGAAAAACTGTTTTTT. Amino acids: CASSNGPTNEKLFF.

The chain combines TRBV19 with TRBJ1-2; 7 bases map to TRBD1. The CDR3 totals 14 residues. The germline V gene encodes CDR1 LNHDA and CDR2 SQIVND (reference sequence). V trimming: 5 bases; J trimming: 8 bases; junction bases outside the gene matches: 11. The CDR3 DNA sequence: TGTGCCAGTAGTCTGAGACAGGGCACAGTAGGCTACACCTTC. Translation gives CASSLRQGTVGYTF.

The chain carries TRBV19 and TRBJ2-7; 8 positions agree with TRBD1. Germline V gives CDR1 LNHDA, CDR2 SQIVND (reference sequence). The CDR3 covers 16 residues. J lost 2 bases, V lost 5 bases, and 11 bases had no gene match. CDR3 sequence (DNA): TGTGCCAGTAGTCGATCCAGTGGACAGGGAACCTACGAGCAGTACTTC. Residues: CASSRSSGQGTYEQYF.

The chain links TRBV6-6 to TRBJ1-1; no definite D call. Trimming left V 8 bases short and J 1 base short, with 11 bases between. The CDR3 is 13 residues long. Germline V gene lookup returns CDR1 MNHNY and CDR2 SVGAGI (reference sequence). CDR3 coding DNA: TGTGCCAGCGGATCAGGCCCGAACACTGAAGCTTTCTTT. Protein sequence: CASGSGPNTEAFF.

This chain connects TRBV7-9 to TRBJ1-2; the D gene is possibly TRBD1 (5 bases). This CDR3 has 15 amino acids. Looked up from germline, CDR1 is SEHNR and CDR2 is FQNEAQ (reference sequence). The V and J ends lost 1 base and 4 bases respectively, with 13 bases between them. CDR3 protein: CASSLVRGISYGYTF. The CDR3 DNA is TGTGCCAGCAGCTTAGTCCGGGGGATTAGCTATGGCTACACCTTC.

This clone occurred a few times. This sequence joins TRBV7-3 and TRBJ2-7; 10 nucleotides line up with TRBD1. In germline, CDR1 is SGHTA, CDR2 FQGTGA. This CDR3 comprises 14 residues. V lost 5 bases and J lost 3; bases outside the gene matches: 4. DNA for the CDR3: TGTGCCAGCAGCCCCCGGACAGGGGGCTACGAGCAGTACTTC. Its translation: CASSPRTGGYEQYF.

Written as DNA, the CDR3 is TGTGCCCTTGGGCGACTGGAATACAACACCGGGGAGCTGTTTTTT. This translates into CALGRLEYNTGELFF. V usage is TRBV5-4 and J usage is TRBJ2-2; D gene unclear. V was cut by 10 bases and J by 2 bases, with 18 bases left in between. From germline, CDR1 is SGHNT and CDR2 YYREEE (reference sequence). There are 15 residues in the CDR3.

The CDR3 reads CASSGPSGKRAYGYTF. In nucleotides, the CDR3 is TGTGCCAGCAGCGGTCCTTCAGGGAAGCGAGCCTATGGCTACACCTTC. This chain uses TRBV5-4 with TRBJ1-2; D perhaps matches TRBD1 (5 bases). This CDR3 contains 16 residues. V was trimmed by 4 bases and J by 4 bases, leaving 20 bases between them. Germline-derived CDR1 and CDR2 are SGHNT and YYREEE (reference sequence).

CDR3 amino acids: CASSLNPGRPYLQETQYF. The CDR3, as DNA: TGCGCCAGCAGCTTGAACCCGGGGCGACCCTATCTACAAGAGACCCAGTACTTC. The chain has TRBV5-1 and TRBJ2-5; D is perhaps TRBD1 or TRBD2 (5 bases each). The V and J ends lost 1 base and 2 bases respectively, with 21 bases between them. The germline gives CDR1 SGHRS, CDR2 YFSETQ. The CDR3 is made up of 18 amino acids.

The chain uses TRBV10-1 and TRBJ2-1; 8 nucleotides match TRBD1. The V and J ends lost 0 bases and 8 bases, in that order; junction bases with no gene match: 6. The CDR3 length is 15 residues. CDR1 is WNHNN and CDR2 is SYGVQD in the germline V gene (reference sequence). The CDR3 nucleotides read TGCGCCAGCAGTGAGTCCTGGCAGGGGGCCGATGAGCAGTTCTTC. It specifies CASSESWQGADEQFF.

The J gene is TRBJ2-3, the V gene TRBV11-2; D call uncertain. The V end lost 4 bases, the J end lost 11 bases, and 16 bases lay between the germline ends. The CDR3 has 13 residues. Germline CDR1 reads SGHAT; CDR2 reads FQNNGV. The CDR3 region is CASSSGRSSGQYF. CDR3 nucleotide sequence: TGTGCCAGCAGCTCAGGACGGAGTAGTGGGCAGTATTTT.

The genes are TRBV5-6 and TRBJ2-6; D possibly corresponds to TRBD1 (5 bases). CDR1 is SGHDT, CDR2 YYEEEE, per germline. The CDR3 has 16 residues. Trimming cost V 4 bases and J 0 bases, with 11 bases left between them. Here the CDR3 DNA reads TGTGCCAGCAGCGACCTAAGGGGCTCTGGGGCCAACGTCCTGACTTTC. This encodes CASSDLRGSGANVLTF.

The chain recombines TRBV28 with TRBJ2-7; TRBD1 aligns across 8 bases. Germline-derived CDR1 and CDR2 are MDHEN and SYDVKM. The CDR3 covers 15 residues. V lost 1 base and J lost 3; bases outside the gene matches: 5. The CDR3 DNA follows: TGTGCCAGCAGTTTATCCAGGGGGCTCTACTACGAGCAGTACTTC. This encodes CASSLSRGLYYEQYF. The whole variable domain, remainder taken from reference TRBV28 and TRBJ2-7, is DVKVTQSSRYLVKRTGEKVFLECVQDMDHENMFWYRQDPGLGLRLIYFSYDVKMKEKGDIPEGYSVSREKKERFSLILESASTNQTSMYLCASSLSRGLYYEQYFGPGTRLTVT.